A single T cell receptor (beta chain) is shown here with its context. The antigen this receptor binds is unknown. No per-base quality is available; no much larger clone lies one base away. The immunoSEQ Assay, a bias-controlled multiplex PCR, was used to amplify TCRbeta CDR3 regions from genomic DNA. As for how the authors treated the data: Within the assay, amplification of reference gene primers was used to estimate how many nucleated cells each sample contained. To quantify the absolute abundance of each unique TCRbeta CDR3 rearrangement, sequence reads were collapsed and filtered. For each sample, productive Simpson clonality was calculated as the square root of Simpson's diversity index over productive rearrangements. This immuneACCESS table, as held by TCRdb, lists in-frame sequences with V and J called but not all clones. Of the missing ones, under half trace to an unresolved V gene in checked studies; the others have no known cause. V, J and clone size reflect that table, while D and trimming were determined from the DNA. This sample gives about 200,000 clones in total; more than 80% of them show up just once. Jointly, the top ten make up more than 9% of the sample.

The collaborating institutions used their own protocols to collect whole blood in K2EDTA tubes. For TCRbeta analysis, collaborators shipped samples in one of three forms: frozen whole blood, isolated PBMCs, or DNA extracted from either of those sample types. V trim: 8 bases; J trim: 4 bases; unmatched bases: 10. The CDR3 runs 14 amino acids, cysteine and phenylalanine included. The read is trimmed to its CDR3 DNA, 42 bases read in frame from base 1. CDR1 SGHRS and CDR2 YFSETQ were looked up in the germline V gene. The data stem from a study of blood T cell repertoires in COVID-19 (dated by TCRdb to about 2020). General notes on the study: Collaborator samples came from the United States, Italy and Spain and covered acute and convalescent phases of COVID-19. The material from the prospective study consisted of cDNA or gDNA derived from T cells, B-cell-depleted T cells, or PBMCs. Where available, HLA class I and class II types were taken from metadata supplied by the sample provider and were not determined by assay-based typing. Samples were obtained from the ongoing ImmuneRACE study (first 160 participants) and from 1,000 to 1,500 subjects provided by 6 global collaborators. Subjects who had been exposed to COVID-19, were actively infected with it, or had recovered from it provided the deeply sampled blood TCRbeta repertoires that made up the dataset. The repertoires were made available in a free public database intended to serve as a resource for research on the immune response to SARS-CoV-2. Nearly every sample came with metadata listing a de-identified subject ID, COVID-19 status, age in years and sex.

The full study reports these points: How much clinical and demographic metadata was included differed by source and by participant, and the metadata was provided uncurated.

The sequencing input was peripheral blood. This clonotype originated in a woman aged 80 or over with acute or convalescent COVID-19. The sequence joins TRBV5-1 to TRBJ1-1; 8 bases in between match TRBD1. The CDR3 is CASTGQEGGTEAFF. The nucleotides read TGCGCCAGTACGGGACAGGAGGGGGGCACTGAAGCTTTCTTT.